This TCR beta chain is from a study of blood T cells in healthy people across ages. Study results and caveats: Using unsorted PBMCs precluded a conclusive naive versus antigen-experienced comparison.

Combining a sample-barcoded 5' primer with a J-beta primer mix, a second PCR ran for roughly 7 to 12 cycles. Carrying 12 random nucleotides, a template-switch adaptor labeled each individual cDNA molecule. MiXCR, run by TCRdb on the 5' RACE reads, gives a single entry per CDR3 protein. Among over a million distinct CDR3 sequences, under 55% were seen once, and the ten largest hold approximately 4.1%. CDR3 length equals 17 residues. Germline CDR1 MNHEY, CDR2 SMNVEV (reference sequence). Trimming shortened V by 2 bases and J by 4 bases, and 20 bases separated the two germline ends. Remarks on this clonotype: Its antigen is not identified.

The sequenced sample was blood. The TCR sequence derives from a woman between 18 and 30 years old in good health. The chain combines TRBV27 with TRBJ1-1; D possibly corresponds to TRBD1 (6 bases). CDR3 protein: CASSLIGTRLLGTEAFF. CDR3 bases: TGTGCCAGCAGTTTAATTGGGACAAGGCTATTGGGCACTGAAGCTTTCTTT.